This T cell receptor beta chain came from a study of cytomegalovirus exposure and HLA in healthy donors. Germline loops: CDR1 SGDLS, CDR2 YYNGEE. V gave up 0 bases and J gave up 9 bases, with 13 bases separating them. This CDR3 region has 14 residues. Primers for the PCR totalled 60 Vbeta and 13 Jbeta. This table comes from immunoSEQ multiplex PCR, and its TCRdb copy is limited to in-frame clones, with some not included. The table includes around 140,000 clones, about 61% detected once. The V and J genes are TRBV9 and TRBJ1-5; the D is unclear. Sequencing used PBMCs. This TCR derives from a woman aged 40 to 49 in good health and CMV-seronegative. CDR3 sequence: CASSVGPAGGPQHF. CDR3 sequence (DNA): TGTGCCAGCAGCGTAGGTCCCGCTGGAGGGCCCCAGCATTTT.